The source of this T cell receptor (beta chain) is a study of Ad26.COV2.S vaccination and SARS-CoV-2 variants. About the study: Donor was assigned to the Ad26.COV2.S arm of trial COV1001. Ad26.COV2.S shots went into the muscle once or twice, 56 days apart.

Study conclusions and caveats: Vaccinees displayed broader spike-specific TCR repertoires than placebo recipients.

Treatment specified: about 20 received Ad26.COV2.S at low or high dose, single or two shots; 5 received placebo; per-sample allocation not given. Vaccine and placebo recipients were sampled on day 63 after the first injection. CDR3 length: 15 amino acids. Trimming shortened V by 3 bases and J by 2 bases, and 12 bases separated the two germline ends. Germline-derived CDR1 and CDR2 are SGHTS and YDEGEE. Sequencing was performed with immunoSEQ multiplex PCR; in TCRdb, only in-frame clones are kept and a portion is missing. The sample has about 420,000 clones; more than 75% are singletons. This clone was recorded a few times. The antigen is undetermined.

The source was peripheral blood, collected in a trial of Ad26.COV2.S vaccine versus placebo. The V call is TRBV5-8, the J call TRBJ2-1; D not resolved. The TCR comes from a person between 18 and 60 years old who received the Ad26.COV2.S COVID-19 vaccine or a placebo. CDR3 nucleotide sequence: TGTGCCAGCAGCTCCCAGCCCGGCACCTACAATGAGCAGTTCTTC. Translation gives CASSSQPGTYNEQFF.